The source of this TCR beta chain is a study of blood T cell repertoires in COVID-19. CDR1 is LNHDA and CDR2 is SQIVND in the germline V gene (reference sequence). Trimming removed 9 bases from V and 6 bases from J, with 17 bases in between. The CDR3 contains 14 residues. The data were produced by immunoSEQ multiplex PCR, yet TCRdb's version contains in-frame clones alone and is incomplete. The sample gives about 150,000 clones, around 80% of which show up once; approximately 16% is in the top ten. This sequence was found in a human donor with acute or convalescent COVID-19. The donor label of this sample is uncertain. The rearrangement joins TRBV19 to TRBJ2-2; no reliable D call. Material: peripheral blood. CDR3 DNA sequence: TGTGCCAGCTCAAAACGGAGCGCGGCCGGGGAGCTGTTTTTT. It yields the protein CASSKRSAAGELFF.